A selection of T cell receptor beta chains follows, all from one sample in a study of cytomegalovirus exposure and HLA in healthy donors. Sequenced by immunoSEQ multiplex PCR; TCRdb stores in-frame clones only, minus some. The sample carries 150,000 to 200,000 clones, 80% recorded once. Sequencing used PBMCs. All receptors derive from a woman aged 50 to 60 in good health and CMV-seronegative. Each CDR3 is given with its conserved first and last residue. A D gene is named only where the DNA matches it firmly. Size values are once, few and many counts, or a class for expanded clones, and some rows have none.

clone size,J gene,CDR3 length,D gene,V gene,CDR3 protein,CDR3 DNA
NA,TRBJ2-7,20,TRBD2,TRBV28,CASSLGIYALAGGPSYEQYF,TGTGCCAGCAGTTTAGGGATCTATGCCCTAGCGGGAGGGCCCTCCTACGAGCAGTACTTC
once,TRBJ1-1,13,NA,TRBV27,CASSFYLNTEAFF,TGTGCCAGCAGTTTCTACTTAAACACTGAAGCTTTCTTT
few,TRBJ2-7,12,NA,TRBV7-9,CSSSLVTYEQYF,TGTTCCAGCAGCTTAGTAACCTACGAGCAGTACTTC
NA,TRBJ2-3,16,NA,TRBV28,CASSFLTGGPPDTQYF,TGTGCCAGCAGTTTTCTAACGGGGGGCCCCCCAGATACGCAGTATTTT
NA,TRBJ2-7,13,NA,TRBV14,CASSPLTPYEQYF,TGTGCCAGCAGCCCTCTGACACCGTACGAGCAGTACTTC
NA,TRBJ2-2,17,TRBD1,TRBV25-1,CASSVTGTGVRTGELFF,TGTGCCAGCAGTGTTACCGGGACAGGGGTTCGGACCGGGGAGCTGTTTTTT
few,TRBJ2-7,13,NA,TRBV28,CASSLVALYEQYF,TGTGCCAGCAGTTTAGTCGCGTTATACGAGCAGTACTTC
once,TRBJ2-7,16,TRBD2,TRBV7-2,CASSHRLAGVSYEQYF,TGTGCCAGCAGTCACCGACTAGCGGGGGTTTCCTACGAGCAGTACTTC
once,TRBJ2-5,14,TRBD1,TRBV18,CASSVTGGEETQYF,TGTGCCAGCTCCGTGACAGGGGGCGAAGAGACCCAGTACTTC
NA,TRBJ2-1,13,NA,TRBV5-1,CASSLTGHNEQFF,TGCGCCAGCAGCTTGACAGGACACAATGAGCAGTTCTTC
NA,TRBJ1-6,16,NA,TRBV19,CASRIGTGSYNSPLHF,TGTGCCAGTAGAATCGGCACAGGGTCCTATAATTCACCCCTCCACTTT
few,TRBJ1-2,15,NA,TRBV15,CATSRDLSGVGGYTF,TGTGCCACCAGCAGAGATCTTTCGGGGGTAGGTGGCTACACCTTC
NA,TRBJ2-3,15,TRBD2,TRBV7-2,CASSFKRGAGDTQYF,TGTGCCAGCAGCTTTAAGCGGGGGGCTGGAGATACGCAGTATTTT
NA,TRBJ2-5,18,TRBD2,TRBV19,CASSICGGASCWGETQYF,TGTGCCAGTAGTATTTGCGGGGGGGCCTCTTGCTGGGGAGAGACCCAGTACTTC
NA,TRBJ1-2,12,TRBD1,TRBV27,CASSPGGRGYTF,TGTGCCAGCAGTCCAGGGGGTAGGGGCTACACCTTC
NA,TRBJ2-7,13,NA,TRBV5-1,CASSGTGFNEQYF,TGCGCCAGCAGCGGAACAGGATTCAACGAGCAGTACTTC
NA,TRBJ2-1,16,TRBD2,TRBV7-3,CASSLGRLAGSNEQFF,TGTGCCAGCAGCTTAGGCCGACTAGCGGGAAGCAATGAGCAGTTCTTC